This is a list of T cell receptor beta chains from one sample in a study of T cells in Graves' hyperthyroidism and ophthalmopathy. MiXCR, applied by TCRdb to the multiplex PCR reads, yields one record per CDR3 protein. This sample yields approximately 630,000 distinct CDR3 sequences, of which about 17% are seen a single time; 3.8% belongs to the top ten. Source material: blood. All receptors come from a woman between 25 and 40 years old with Graves' hyperthyroidism. Both conserved end residues are part of each CDR3. A D gene is named only where the DNA matches it firmly. Only some rows state a clone size, as once, few, many or a class for expanded clones.

J,size,D,V,DNA,CDR3
TRBJ1-1,NA,TRBD1,TRBV5-1,TGCGCCAGCAGCACTGGGACAGGGTCGAACACTGAAGCTTTCTTT,CASSTGTGSNTEAFF
TRBJ2-1,few,NA,TRBV19,TGTGCCAGTAGACAGTACTACAATGAGCAGTTCTTC,CASRQYYNEQFF
TRBJ1-5,many,NA,TRBV2,TGTGCCAGCAGTGAAGCCAGGGCCCCGTCGCCCCAGCATTTT,CASSEARAPSPQHF
TRBJ2-2,few,TRBD1,TRBV7-3,TGTGCCAGCAGCCGAACCCCTACAGGGGGCTACGGGGAGCTGTTTTTT,CASSRTPTGGYGELFF
TRBJ2-3,many,TRBD2,TRBV5-1,TGCGCCAGCAGCTTGATGGGACTAGCGGGAGATACGCAGTATTTT,CASSLMGLAGDTQYF
TRBJ2-6,NA,NA,TRBV5-1,TGCGCCAGCAACCAATGGGGGTCTGGGGCCAACGTCCTGACTTTC,CASNQWGSGANVLTF
TRBJ1-2,many,NA,TRBV12-3/TRBV12-4,TGTGCCAGCACCAGGGACTTTGGCTACACCTTC,CASTRDFGYTF
TRBJ1-5,NA,NA,TRBV6-1,TGTGCCAGCAGCCAACAGGTTAATCAGCCCCAGCATTTT,CASSQQVNQPQHF
TRBJ2-7,many,NA,TRBV9,TGTGCCAGCAGCGTAGGGCTAGCGTCCACCTACGAGCAGTACTTC,CASSVGLASTYEQYF
TRBJ2-7,NA,TRBD2,TRBV29-1,TGCAGCGTTGATAGCGGGAGTCTAAGGGAGCAGTACTTC,CSVDSGSLREQYF
TRBJ1-6,few,TRBD1,TRBV20-1,TGCAGTGCTAGAGATACGACAGGGCTCTATAATTCACCCCTCCACTTT,CSARDTTGLYNSPLHF
TRBJ2-1,many,NA,TRBV7-3,TGTGCCAGCAGCCGGACTCCAAGCCCCTACAATGAGCAGTTCTTC,CASSRTPSPYNEQFF
TRBJ2-1,many,TRBD2,TRBV9,TGTGCCAGCAGCCCCCAGACTAGCGGACTATACAATGAGCAGTTCTTC,CASSPQTSGLYNEQFF
TRBJ1-5,many,TRBD1,TRBV28,TGTGCCAGCAGTCGCTCGACAGGGATGGGGAATCAGCCCCAGCATTTT,CASSRSTGMGNQPQHF
TRBJ1-1,many,TRBD1,TRBV24-1,TGTGCCACCCAGGGGGAAGGTGAAGCTTTCTTT,CATQGEGEAFF
TRBJ1-1,many,NA,TRBV28,TGTGCCAGCAGTTCAGGCCCATACACTGAAGCTTTCTTT,CASSSGPYTEAFF